A single count supports the clone carrying this T cell receptor (beta chain). Antigen specificity is unknown. CDR3 length equals 15 residues. In germline, CDR1 is MNHEY, CDR2 SMNVEV (reference sequence). The ends were cut back, 3 bases at V and 8 bases at J, with 19 bases in the middle. This record belongs to a study of OX40 agonist ivuxolimab in advanced cancers. The overall study: Patients were given ivuxolimab, an antibody that agonizes OX40 (CD134). Those enrolled were 80% to 85% male, with a mean age of approximately 60 years and ages from roughly 20 to 85. The study's findings and limits: More expanded clones were seen, on average, in CD8+ T cells than in CD4+.

The investigators sampled blood at baseline, at cycle 4 day 1, and at cycle 7 day 1. TCRdb's table, derived via immunoSEQ multiplex PCR, lists solely in-frame clones and lacks some. The profile covers tens of thousands of clones, with approximately 79% appearing a single time and approximately 1.7% taken by the ten largest. The chain combines TRBV27 with TRBJ1-1; D unclear. Specimen: CD4+ or CD8+ T cells sorted from blood, collected in a trial of the OX40 agonist ivuxolimab. The sequence came from an adult with an advanced solid tumor such as melanoma, head and neck, liver or kidney cancer. The CDR3 spells CASSFTPLTAVEAFF. The CDR3 DNA reads as TGTGCCAGCAGTTTTACCCCATTAACGGCAGTAGAAGCTTTCTTT.